This T cell receptor beta chain emerged from a study of control samples from healthy donors and cancer patients. Produced via immunoSEQ multiplex PCR; TCRdb's table is partial and in-frame only. The repertoire holds tens of thousands of clones, with just under 90% as singletons. This TCR derives from a man aged 50 to 59 in good health. Sequencing was performed on blood.

This CDR3 reads CATCRTSLEAFF. The CDR3 DNA follows: TGTGCCACCTGCAGGACAAGTCTAGAAGCTTTCTTT. The chain has TRBV6-5 and TRBJ1-1, with D possibly being TRBD1 (5 bases). From germline, CDR1 is MNHEY and CDR2 SVGAGI. V lost 10 bases and J 8 bases, leaving 17 bases between the germline ends. This CDR3 is 12 amino acids long.